A selection of T cell receptor beta chains follows, all from one sample in a study of cytomegalovirus exposure and HLA in healthy donors. Some clones are missing from TCRdb's copy, which holds only in-frame ones; the method was immunoSEQ multiplex PCR. Among around 99,000 clones listed, 60% to 80% were seen once. Material: PBMCs. These receptors all stem from a middle-aged man in good health and CMV-seropositive. The conserved cysteine and the conserved F or W are not part of the CDR3 here. The order of the fields is V gene, D gene, J gene, clone size, CDR3 protein. A D gene is named only where the DNA matches it firmly. The size field is filled for only some rows; it gives once, few, many or a size class.

V: TRBV5-6
D: -
J: TRBJ1-5
size: -
CDR3: ASSPSGGGNQPQH

V: TRBV7-7
D: -
J: TRBJ2-5
size: -
CDR3: ASSPGSETQY

V: TRBV5-6
D: TRBD1
J: TRBJ1-2
size: -
CDR3: ASSFDREVYGYT

V: TRBV7-3
D: -
J: TRBJ2-7
size: -
CDR3: ASSPAGLSYEQY

V: TRBV19
D: -
J: TRBJ1-5
size: -
CDR3: ASGGGSLIWPQH

V: TRBV5-5
D: -
J: TRBJ1-6
size: few
CDR3: ASSPSGQGGSPLH

V: TRBV7-6
D: TRBD2
J: TRBJ2-1
size: -
CDR3: ASSLKGGSGNNEQF

V: TRBV7-3
D: -
J: TRBJ1-1
size: -
CDR3: ASSLAPRGGGTEAF

V: TRBV23-1
D: -
J: TRBJ1-1
size: -
CDR3: ASSQSSGDTEAF

V: TRBV4-3
D: -
J: TRBJ2-7
size: -
CDR3: ASSQDRVTGIGEQY

V: TRBV6-5
D: -
J: -
size: few
CDR3: ASSNIGTSYEQY

V: TRBV7-8
D: -
J: TRBJ2-5
size: -
CDR3: ASSPPGYETQY

V: TRBV7-2
D: TRBD2
J: TRBJ2-5
size: -
CDR3: ASSFASAGAWETQY

V: TRBV4-3
D: -
J: TRBJ2-6
size: medium-sized
CDR3: ASSLDSSGANVLT

V: TRBV18
D: -
J: TRBJ1-1
size: few
CDR3: ASSRSDSREAF

V: TRBV9
D: -
J: TRBJ2-3
size: -
CDR3: ASSGGDVGTQY

V: TRBV7-2
D: TRBD1
J: TRBJ2-3
size: -
CDR3: ASSKQGADTQY

V: TRBV7-2
D: TRBD2
J: TRBJ2-4
size: -
CDR3: ASSLRAGGLAKNIQY

V: TRBV4-1
D: -
J: TRBJ1-1
size: -
CDR3: ASSQDILAEAF

V: TRBV9
D: TRBD1
J: TRBJ2-2
size: -
CDR3: ASTQQGRHTGELF

V: TRBV10-3
D: -
J: TRBJ1-3
size: -
CDR3: AISDPTGSGNTIY

V: TRBV7-9
D: -
J: TRBJ1-1
size: once
CDR3: ASSLERAGRTEAF

V: TRBV5-1
D: -
J: TRBJ2-7
size: -
CDR3: ASSLDTIYEQY

V: TRBV29-1
D: TRBD2
J: TRBJ2-1
size: few
CDR3: SVEDLAATNEQF

V: TRBV28
D: -
J: TRBJ2-5
size: -
CDR3: ASTLGANFGTQY

V: TRBV9
D: -
J: TRBJ1-1
size: once
CDR3: ASSGGGEAF

V: TRBV19
D: TRBD2
J: TRBJ2-2
size: -
CDR3: ASSLGTSGTGELF